What follows is one T cell receptor (beta chain) and its context. Its target is not known. This sample is drawn from a study of blood T cells in healthy people across ages. Study at large: With template switching, about one barcoded beta molecule was captured per two T cells. General study findings and limits: The donors' CMV status was not determined, possibly confounding changes in expanded clonotypes. Naive and antigen-experienced cells could not be conclusively compared, given unsorted PBMCs.

Germline CDR1 is SGHTA and CDR2 is FQGNSA. The CDR3 covers 16 residues. V lost 3 bases and J lost 2; bases outside the gene matches: 7. Using a J-beta primer mix together with a sample-barcoded 5' primer, a second PCR was run for about 6 to 12 cycles. From the 5' RACE reads, TCRdb called clonotypes with MiXCR, one entry per CDR3 protein. The sample holds roughly 1,500,000 distinct CDR3 sequences, around 39% seen once. This TCR was recovered from a woman under 30 in good health. Material for sequencing was blood. The chain couples TRBV7-2 to TRBJ2-1; 7 bases align to TRBD2. The chain's CDR3 is CASSLAGAGPYNEQFF. The CDR3 DNA reads TGTGCCAGCAGCTTGGCAGGAGCGGGGCCCTACAATGAGCAGTTCTTC.